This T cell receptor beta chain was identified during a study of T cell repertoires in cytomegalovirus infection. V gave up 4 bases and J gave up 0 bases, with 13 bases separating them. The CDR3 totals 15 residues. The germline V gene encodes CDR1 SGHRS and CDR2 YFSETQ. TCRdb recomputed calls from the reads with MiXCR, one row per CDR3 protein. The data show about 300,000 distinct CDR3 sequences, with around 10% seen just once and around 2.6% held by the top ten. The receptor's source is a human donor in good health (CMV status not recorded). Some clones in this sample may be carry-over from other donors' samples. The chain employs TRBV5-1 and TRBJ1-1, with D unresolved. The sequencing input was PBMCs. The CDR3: CASSPIQHLNTEAFF. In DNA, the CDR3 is TGCGCCAGCAGCCCGATCCAGCACTTGAACACTGAAGCTTTCTTT. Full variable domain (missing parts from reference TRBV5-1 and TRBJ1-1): KAGVTQTPRYLIKTRGQQVTLSCSPISGHRSVSWYQQTPGQGLQFLFEYFSETQRNKGNFPGRFSGRQFSNSRSEMNVSTLELGDSALYLCASSPIQHLNTEAFFGQGTRLTVV.